This paragraph reports one TCR beta chain. V lost 4 bases, J lost 6 bases, and 17 bases lay in between. CDR1 and CDR2 from the germline V gene are LGHNA and YNFKEQ. This CDR3 is 15 amino acids long. The sample originates from a study of sequential checkpoint blockade in melanoma. Sequencing was performed with immunoSEQ multiplex PCR; in TCRdb, only in-frame clones are kept and a portion is missing. Altogether 15,000 or so clones are present, less than 80% being singletons, with the ten largest covering about a quarter. As for treatment: randomized to nivolumab then ipilimumab (arm A) or the reverse (arm B).

The chain has TRBV4-2 and TRBJ2-3; tentatively, D is TRBD2 (6 bases). The receptor was isolated from a human donor with melanoma. The sequencing used CD8+ T cells sorted from blood (inferred from file names), collected from a patient given nivolumab and ipilimumab in sequence. CDR3: CASSPRDVSGDTQYF. In nucleotides, the CDR3 is TGTGCCAGCAGCCCCCGGGACGTAAGCGGGGATACGCAGTATTTT.